These T cell receptor beta chains were read from a single sample in a study of blood T cells in healthy people across ages. Each CDR3 protein gets one entry after TCRdb re-called the 5' RACE reads with MiXCR. The profile covers about 1.6 million distinct CDR3 sequences, with about 35% appearing a single time and around 11% taken by the ten largest. What was sequenced was blood. The receptor source for this set is a woman aged 25 to 39 in good health. Each CDR3 is given with its conserved first and last residue. The order of the fields is J gene, clone size, V gene, CDR3 length, D gene, CDR3 DNA, CDR3 protein. A D gene is named only where the DNA matches it firmly. Size is omitted from some rows. Given values are once, few, many or a class for expanded clones.

J: TRBJ2-1; size: -; V: TRBV6-1; length: 11; D: -; DNA: TGTGCCAGCAGAGGGCAGGTTGAGCAGTTCTTC; CDR3: CASRGQVEQFF
J: TRBJ2-2; size: -; V: TRBV10-3; length: 15; D: TRBD1; DNA: TGTGCCATCAAGACCGGGACAGTGGACACCGGGGAGCTGTTTTTT; CDR3: CAIKTGTVDTGELFF
J: TRBJ2-4; size: -; V: TRBV19; length: 14; D: -; DNA: TGTGCCAGTAGTTCCCAGACCGGGACCGAGTTTCGGTACTTC; CDR3: CASSSQTGTEFRYF
J: TRBJ2-1; size: -; V: TRBV7-9; length: 16; D: TRBD2; DNA: TGTGCCAGCAGCGGGACTAGCGGGAGGTCCTACAATGAGCAGTTCTTC; CDR3: CASSGTSGRSYNEQFF
J: TRBJ2-7; size: -; V: TRBV20-1; length: 14; D: TRBD1; DNA: TGCAGTGCTCCAAAGACAGGGGGCATCTACGAGCAGTACTTC; CDR3: CSAPKTGGIYEQYF
J: TRBJ2-7; size: few; V: TRBV29-1; length: 14; D: -; DNA: TGCAGCGGGGGATCGGCTAGCTCACCGGAGACCCGGTACTTC; CDR3: CSGGSASSPETRYF
J: TRBJ2-7; size: -; V: TRBV4-2; length: 16; D: TRBD2; DNA: TGTGCCAGCAGCCAAGTTGTGTGGGGGGACTACAATGAGCAGTACTTC; CDR3: CASSQVVWGDYNEQYF
J: TRBJ2-6; size: many; V: TRBV10-3; length: 14; D: -; DNA: TGTGCCACCACCACGAACTCTGGGGCCAACGTCCTGACTTTC; CDR3: CATTTNSGANVLTF
J: TRBJ1-6; size: -; V: TRBV7-9; length: 14; D: -; DNA: TGTGCCAGCAGCTCGGGCCCTTATAATTCACCCCTCCACTTT; CDR3: CASSSGPYNSPLHF
J: TRBJ2-7; size: few; V: TRBV20-1; length: 13; D: -; DNA: TGCAGTGCTGGGAAGGGGGGTCCCGCCGAGCAGTACTTC; CDR3: CSAGKGGPAEQYF
J: TRBJ2-3; size: -; V: TRBV7-9; length: 15; D: TRBD2; DNA: TGTGCCAGCAGCGTCGGGGGGATCCACACAGATACGCAGTATTTT; CDR3: CASSVGGIHTDTQYF
J: TRBJ1-1; size: -; V: TRBV24-1; length: 13; D: -; DNA: TGTGCCACCAGTTCTCCGACGGGGGGTGAAGCTTTCTTT; CDR3: CATSSPTGGEAFF
J: TRBJ2-2; size: -; V: TRBV20-1; length: 16; D: -; DNA: TGCAGTGCTAGAGGGGCACCATCTCGGAACACCGGGGAGCGGTTTTTT; CDR3: CSARGAPSRNTGERFF
J: TRBJ2-7; size: once; V: TRBV6-6; length: 15; D: TRBD1; DNA: TGTGCCAGCACCCAGTCCTGGACAGGCACCTACGAGCAGTACTTC; CDR3: CASTQSWTGTYEQYF
J: TRBJ2-5; size: few; V: TRBV11-2; length: 14; D: TRBD2; DNA: TGTGCCAGCAGCTTACCGGGGGGGAGTGGGACCCAGTACTTC; CDR3: CASSLPGGSGTQYF
J: TRBJ2-1; size: -; V: TRBV9; length: 13; D: -; DNA: TGTGCCAGCAGCGTAGCCCCGAGGGGAGAGCAGTTCTTC; CDR3: CASSVAPRGEQFF
J: TRBJ2-1; size: -; V: TRBV11-2; length: 14; D: -; DNA: TGTGCCAGCAGCTTAGTGCCGGGGGACCGGGAGCAGTTCTTC; CDR3: CASSLVPGDREQFF
J: TRBJ2-5; size: -; V: TRBV10-3; length: 14; D: -; DNA: TGTGCCATCAGTGGAACCAGGGATGGAGAGGCCCAGTACTTC; CDR3: CAISGTRDGEAQYF
J: TRBJ1-5; size: -; V: TRBV13; length: 15; D: -; DNA: TGTGCCAGCAGCTTCCGGGGCCCGATGGGTCAGCCCCAGCATTTT; CDR3: CASSFRGPMGQPQHF
J: TRBJ1-2; size: few; V: TRBV5-1; length: 15; D: TRBD1; DNA: TGCGCCAGCAGCCCAGGGACAGTCGCTAACTATGGCTACACCTTC; CDR3: CASSPGTVANYGYTF
J: TRBJ2-1; size: few; V: TRBV9; length: 15; D: TRBD1; DNA: TGTGCCAGCAGCGCCGGACAGGCCTCCTACAATGAGCAGTTCTTC; CDR3: CASSAGQASYNEQFF
J: TRBJ2-5; size: -; V: TRBV3-1; length: 15; D: -; DNA: TGTGCCAGCAGGAGGACACACTTAACCTCCGAGACCCAGTACTTC; CDR3: CASRRTHLTSETQYF
J: TRBJ2-1; size: many; V: TRBV5-1; length: 18; D: -; DNA: TGCGCCAGCAGCTTGGCCATTGTAGGGGGTAGGACCTACAATGAGCAGTTCTTC; CDR3: CASSLAIVGGRTYNEQFF
J: TRBJ2-7; size: -; V: TRBV18; length: 12; D: -; DNA: TGTGCCAGCTCATACGGAACGGGGGAGCAGTACTTC; CDR3: CASSYGTGEQYF
J: TRBJ2-7; size: few; V: TRBV29-1; length: 15; D: TRBD2; DNA: TGCAGCGTTGTCCAGCCTAGCGGACCCGTGTCCGAGCAGTACTTC; CDR3: CSVVQPSGPVSEQYF
J: TRBJ1-6; size: few; V: TRBV4-1; length: 15; D: -; DNA: TGCGCCAGCAGCCAAGGGACGGCGGGGAATTCACCCCTCCACTTT; CDR3: CASSQGTAGNSPLHF
J: TRBJ2-1; size: -; V: TRBV20-1; length: 15; D: TRBD1; DNA: TGCAGTGCCACAAACCCAGGGGGCGCCCACAATGAGCAGTTCTTC; CDR3: CSATNPGGAHNEQFF
J: TRBJ1-1; size: -; V: TRBV12-5; length: 15; D: -; DNA: TGTGCTAGTGGTTTCCTACAGGGTGGGTACACTGAAGCTTTCTTT; CDR3: CASGFLQGGYTEAFF
J: TRBJ2-1; size: many; V: TRBV3-1; length: 11; D: -; DNA: TGTGCCAGCAGGGGGATGGGCGAGCAGTTCTTC; CDR3: CASRGMGEQFF
J: TRBJ1-1; size: few; V: TRBV29-1; length: 16; D: -; DNA: TGCAGCGCGGAGACGTCCGGCTGGGGCATGAACACTGAAGCTTTCTTT; CDR3: CSAETSGWGMNTEAFF
J: TRBJ2-7; size: few; V: TRBV7-8; length: 16; D: -; DNA: TGTGCCAGCAGCATGCCTCGGGACATAAGGGCCTACGAGCAGTACTTC; CDR3: CASSMPRDIRAYEQYF
J: TRBJ2-1; size: few; V: TRBV29-1; length: 16; D: TRBD1; DNA: TGCAGCGCCGGTCGGGACGACAGGGTGCTTTACAATGAGCAGTTCTTC; CDR3: CSAGRDDRVLYNEQFF
J: TRBJ2-7; size: many; V: TRBV5-1; length: 14; D: TRBD2; DNA: TGCGCCAGCCGACTAGCGGGGGGGTTCTACGAGCAGTACTTC; CDR3: CASRLAGGFYEQYF
J: TRBJ2-5; size: few; V: TRBV20-1; length: 15; D: TRBD2; DNA: TGCAGTGCTAGAGAGGGTAGCGGGAGGGGAGAGACCCAGTACTTC; CDR3: CSAREGSGRGETQYF
J: TRBJ2-3; size: -; V: TRBV10-3; length: 16; D: TRBD2; DNA: TGTGCCATCACCGGAAGGACTAGCGGGAGTCCGCATACGCAGTATTTT; CDR3: CAITGRTSGSPHTQYF
J: TRBJ2-1; size: -; V: TRBV19; length: 14; D: -; DNA: TGTGCCAGTGAGTTTCGAGGCTCCTACAATGAGCAGTTCTTC; CDR3: CASEFRGSYNEQFF
J: TRBJ2-3; size: few; V: TRBV9; length: 15; D: TRBD2; DNA: TGTGCCAGCAGCCCCATGGGACTATCTCAATCTACGCAGTATTTT; CDR3: CASSPMGLSQSTQYF
J: TRBJ2-3; size: few; V: TRBV20-1; length: 14; D: -; DNA: TGCAGTGCTGGATCACAGGTTCAGACAGATACGCAGTATTTT; CDR3: CSAGSQVQTDTQYF
J: TRBJ1-2; size: -; V: TRBV30; length: 15; D: -; DNA: TGTGCCTGGGAACTTGGGACGCAGCCCGTAGGTGGCTACACCTTC; CDR3: CAWELGTQPVGGYTF
J: TRBJ2-5; size: once; V: TRBV4-1; length: 18; D: TRBD2; DNA: TGCGCCAGCAGCCATATGGGCCTAGCGGGAGGGCCGCGAGAGACCCAGTACTTC; CDR3: CASSHMGLAGGPRETQYF
J: TRBJ2-5; size: -; V: TRBV6-1; length: 16; D: -; DNA: TGTGCCAGCACCCGGGGGGCTGACGTTGGTAAAGAGACCCAGTACTTC; CDR3: CASTRGADVGKETQYF
J: TRBJ1-2; size: -; V: TRBV27; length: 15; D: TRBD1; DNA: TGTGCCAGCAGTTTAGGGCCGCGGACAGGGGGTGGCTACACCTTC; CDR3: CASSLGPRTGGGYTF
J: TRBJ1-2; size: -; V: TRBV25-1; length: 12; D: -; DNA: TGTGCCAGCGAGGGGACTGCGTATGGCTACACCTTC; CDR3: CASEGTAYGYTF
J: TRBJ1-5; size: few; V: TRBV6-2/TRBV6-3; length: 14; D: TRBD1; DNA: TGTGCCAGCGAGGGACAGGGGGAGTCTCAGCCCCAGCATTTT; CDR3: CASEGQGESQPQHF
J: TRBJ2-5; size: -; V: TRBV5-1; length: 14; D: -; DNA: TGCGCCAGCAGCCCCTCCTTTATCCAAGAGACCCAGTACTTC; CDR3: CASSPSFIQETQYF
J: TRBJ2-7; size: -; V: TRBV20-1; length: 14; D: -; DNA: TGCAGTGCTAGAGATTTAAGTGTAGGCTACGAGCAGTACTTC; CDR3: CSARDLSVGYEQYF
J: TRBJ2-7; size: few; V: TRBV18; length: 14; D: TRBD1; DNA: TGTGCCAGCTCACCAAGGACAGGGCGTAGCGAGCAGTACTTC; CDR3: CASSPRTGRSEQYF